Here is one T cell receptor (beta chain) with its context. Enrolled during active infection, Seattle patients were then followed longitudinally. This sample was included in a study of blood T cell repertoires in COVID-19. In the study overall: Sites in the United States, Italy and Spain provided acute and convalescent COVID-19 samples. Nucleic acid was either cDNA or gDNA, and it came from T cells, B-cell-depleted T cells, or PBMCs.

In the original workflow: By means of reference gene primer amplification, nucleated cell counts were estimated. Generated by immunoSEQ multiplex PCR, the TCRdb table keeps only in-frame clones and is missing some. The V and J calls and clone size were taken over from that table, and D and trimming were inferred from the DNA. Among fewer than 600,000 clones listed, roughly nine tenths were seen once. This clonotype was obtained from a man aged 18 to 29 with COVID-19, enrolled during active disease. The sample taken for sequencing was peripheral blood.

CDR3: CASSPGQGVYNEQFF. DNA of the CDR3: TGCGCCAGCAGCCCCGGACAGGGGGTCTACAATGAGCAGTTCTTC. J is TRBJ2-1 and V is TRBV5-1, with TRBD1 matching over 10 bases. The junction had 4 bases not matched to a gene; V was cut back by 4 bases and J by 3 bases. CDR1 SGHRS and CDR2 YFSETQ come from the germline V gene. The CDR3 spans 15 residues.